The entry below describes one TCR beta chain. The antigen is unknown. This sample is part of a study of cytotoxic CD8 clonotypes in ibrutinib-treated CLL. Study results and caveats: Before falling back toward baseline at progression, clonality had risen at the time of ibrutinib response.

J gave up 9 bases and V 4 bases, and 9 bases lay outside the gene matches. Germline-derived CDR1 and CDR2 are SGDLS and YYNGEE. This CDR3 contains 15 residues. Assay: immunoSEQ multiplex PCR; the TCRdb copy retains only in-frame clones and omits some. The data contain more than 85,000 clones, about 78% of them seen just once; the ten biggest clones take up less than 35%. The chain has TRBV9 and TRBJ2-1; TRBD2 matches 11 bases. Sequencing used PBMCs, obtained after 12 months of ibrutinib treatment. The sequence came from a human donor with chronic lymphocytic leukemia. The CDR3 reads CASSSTSGGQGEQFF. As DNA, the CDR3 is TGTGCCAGCAGCTCCACTAGCGGGGGACAGGGTGAGCAGTTCTTC.